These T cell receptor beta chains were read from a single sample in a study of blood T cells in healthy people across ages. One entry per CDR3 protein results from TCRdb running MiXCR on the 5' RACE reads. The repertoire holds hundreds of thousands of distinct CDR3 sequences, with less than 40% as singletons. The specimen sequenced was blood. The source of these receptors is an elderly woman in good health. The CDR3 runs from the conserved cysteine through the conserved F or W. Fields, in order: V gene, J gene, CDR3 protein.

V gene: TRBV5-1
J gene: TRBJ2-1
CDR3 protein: CASRKESPSYNEQFF

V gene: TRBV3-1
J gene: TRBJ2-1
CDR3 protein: CASSPLRGAYNEQFF

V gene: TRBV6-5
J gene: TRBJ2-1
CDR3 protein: CASSLWTGDHEQFF

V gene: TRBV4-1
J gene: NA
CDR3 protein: CASSQERTSYEQYF

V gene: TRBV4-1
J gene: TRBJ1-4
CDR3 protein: CASSQMGQGEKLFF

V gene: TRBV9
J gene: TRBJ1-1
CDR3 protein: CASSVEGTAVGTEAFF

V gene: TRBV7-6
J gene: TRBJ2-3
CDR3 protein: CASSPRGGQAPGTQYF

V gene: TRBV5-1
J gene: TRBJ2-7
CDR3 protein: CASSGGPRGRYEQYF

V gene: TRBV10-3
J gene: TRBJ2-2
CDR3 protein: CAISELPSRGLNTGELFF

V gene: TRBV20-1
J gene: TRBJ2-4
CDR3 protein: CSAARTEGTNIQYF

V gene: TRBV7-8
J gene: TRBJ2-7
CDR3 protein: CASSLDLGSHEQYF

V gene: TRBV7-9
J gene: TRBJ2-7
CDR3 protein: CASSVQGNEQYF

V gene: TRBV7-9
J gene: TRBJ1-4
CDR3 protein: CASSFGATNEKLFF

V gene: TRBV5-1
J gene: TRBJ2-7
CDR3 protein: CASSLAGAGRVAYEQYF

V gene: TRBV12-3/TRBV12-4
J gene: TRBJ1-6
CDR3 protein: CASSFKSVGALNSPLHF

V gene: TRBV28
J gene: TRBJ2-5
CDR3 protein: CASQSGTVQETQYF

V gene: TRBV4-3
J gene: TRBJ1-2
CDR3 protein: CASSPSEGGYTF

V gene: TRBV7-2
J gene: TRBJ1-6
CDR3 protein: CASSLRQSLDGIQALHF

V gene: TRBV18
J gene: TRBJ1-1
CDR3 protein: CASSPAPSVLGTEAFF

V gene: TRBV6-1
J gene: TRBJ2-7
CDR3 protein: CASSPIPRTASEQYF

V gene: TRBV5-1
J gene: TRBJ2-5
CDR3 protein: CASSPAAGGPSERYF

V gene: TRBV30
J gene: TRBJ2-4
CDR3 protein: CAWKAGGAKNIQYF